This is a list of T cell receptor beta chains from one sample in a study of blood T cell repertoires in COVID-19. Generated by immunoSEQ multiplex PCR, the TCRdb table keeps only in-frame clones and is missing some. The repertoire holds about 24,000 clones, with about nine tenths as singletons. Material for sequencing was peripheral blood. All receptors derive from a man in his 70s with acute or convalescent COVID-19. CDR3s include the opening cysteine and the closing phenylalanine or tryptophan. D genes are given only for firm matches. Size tells how often a clone was seen (once, few, many) or the class of an expanded clone, and some rows leave it out.

clone_size,v_call,d_call,j_call,cdr3_nt,cdr3_aa
few,TRBV6-4,NA,TRBJ1-6,TGTGCCAGCAGAGATCTTCGCCCCGGGACCTATAATTCACCCCTCCACTTT,CASRDLRPGTYNSPLHF
NA,TRBV9,TRBD1,TRBJ2-2,TGTGCCAGCAGCTTGACAGGGTCCGGGGAGCTGTTTTTT,CASSLTGSGELFF
NA,TRBV7-9,TRBD1,TRBJ2-6,TGTGCCAGCAACAATCTCCGGGACAGGGGGCTTGGTGGGGCCAACGTCCTGACTTTC,CASNNLRDRGLGGANVLTF
NA,TRBV10-2,NA,TRBJ1-3,TGCGCCAGCAGTGTTTCGGGTGGAAACACCATATATTTT,CASSVSGGNTIYF
NA,TRBV7-2,NA,TRBJ2-5,TGTGCCAGCAGCTTAGAAGAGCAAGAGACCCAGTACTTC,CASSLEEQETQYF
once,TRBV6-5,NA,TRBJ2-7,TGTGCCAGCAACAACTACCCGGACAGCTCCTACGAGCAGTACTTC,CASNNYPDSSYEQYF
NA,TRBV19,NA,TRBJ2-3,TGTGCCAGTAGTATCTTAGGGGCTGGCACAGATACGCAGTATTTT,CASSILGAGTDTQYF
few,TRBV5-4,TRBD1,TRBJ2-2,TGTGCCAGCAGCTTGGCGGGACAGGGTACCGGGGAGCTGTTTTTT,CASSLAGQGTGELFF
NA,TRBV2,TRBD1,TRBJ1-2,TGTGCCAGCAGTGAAGGGACAGGGGGCGAAGGCTACACCTTC,CASSEGTGGEGYTF
NA,TRBV5-1,NA,TRBJ1-6,TGCGCCAGCAGCCCCACGACAGGCGATCCCTATAATTCACCCCTCCACTTT,CASSPTTGDPYNSPLHF
NA,TRBV5-1,TRBD2,TRBJ2-5,TGCGCCAGCAGCACAACTAGCGGGGGGACCGCCGAGACCCAGTACTTC,CASSTTSGGTAETQYF
NA,TRBV15,TRBD1,TRBJ2-1,TGTGCCACCAGCAGAGATGGGACAGGGTCCTACAATGAGCAGTTCTTC,CATSRDGTGSYNEQFF
NA,TRBV4-1,NA,TRBJ2-7,TGCGCCAGCAGCCAAGAGGGCCCCCCCACGACCTACGAGCAGTACTTC,CASSQEGPPTTYEQYF
NA,TRBV6-5,NA,TRBJ2-1,TGTGCCAGCAGACACCGATGGAATGAGCAGTTCTTC,CASRHRWNEQFF
NA,TRBV28,TRBD2,TRBJ2-7,TGTGCCAGCAGTTCCCTCCGGGGGGGCAGCGAGCAGTACTTC,CASSSLRGGSEQYF
NA,TRBV2,NA,TRBJ2-4,TGTGCCAGCAGTGACGGGTTTAGGCCCAAAAACATTCAGTACTTC,CASSDGFRPKNIQYF
NA,TRBV3-1/TRBV3-2,NA,TRBJ1-2,TGTGCCAGCAGCCAACAAACGGGAGGGGGTTATGATGGCTACACCTTC,CASSQQTGGGYDGYTF
NA,TRBV6-1,TRBD2,TRBJ2-2,TGTGCCAGCAGTGGACTAGCGGGAGGGCCTATCGGGGAGCTGTTTTTT,CASSGLAGGPIGELFF
NA,TRBV3-1/TRBV3-2,NA,TRBJ2-1,TGTGCCAGCAGCCTAGGGGGGGGGAAAGATGAGCAGTTCTTC,CASSLGGGKDEQFF
few,TRBV5-6,TRBD1,TRBJ1-2,TGTGCCAGCAGCTCGGGACAGACCCCTTTCGGCTACACCTTC,CASSSGQTPFGYTF
NA,TRBV19,NA,TRBJ1-2,TGTGCCAGTAGTATATATCAGGGCGACTATGGCTACACCTTC,CASSIYQGDYGYTF
NA,TRBV19,TRBD2,TRBJ2-5,TGTGCCAGTAGTATAGTTCCCAGCGGGGGGGGCCAAGAGACCCAGTACTTC,CASSIVPSGGGQETQYF
NA,TRBV19,NA,TRBJ2-1,TGTGCCAGTAGTATAGGGCAGGGCCGGGAGCAGTTCTTC,CASSIGQGREQFF
NA,TRBV27,NA,TRBJ2-3,TGTGCCAGCACTAGTTTAGGCGCAGATACGCAGTATTTT,CASTSLGADTQYF
NA,TRBV19,TRBD2,TRBJ2-3,TGTGCCAGTAGAAGACTAGCGGGAGGGGTAACAGATACGCAGTATTTT,CASRRLAGGVTDTQYF
NA,TRBV6-6,NA,TRBJ2-1,TGTGCCAGCAGTACCTTACTAGAAGGGAAGGAGCAGTTCTTC,CASSTLLEGKEQFF
once,TRBV27,TRBD1,TRBJ1-2,TGTGCCAGCAGTTCCGGGACAGGGGGCGGTGGCTACACCTTC,CASSSGTGGGGYTF
NA,TRBV27,NA,TRBJ1-5,TGTGCCAGCAGTTTCACCTTCATAACAGGCGGCCGACAGCCCCAGCATTTT,CASSFTFITGGRQPQHF
NA,TRBV28,NA,TRBJ1-6,TGTGCCAGCAGTTTATCGCAGGGGCTCTATAATTCACCCCTCCACTTT,CASSLSQGLYNSPLHF
once,TRBV5-4,NA,TRBJ2-5,TGTGCCAGCAGCTTGCCTAGCGCCAGAACGGAGACCCAGTACTTC,CASSLPSARTETQYF
NA,TRBV29-1,TRBD1,TRBJ1-5,TGCAGCGTAGCCGCTACAGGGGGCGGCAATCAGCCCCAGCATTTT,CSVAATGGGNQPQHF
NA,TRBV10-3,NA,TRBJ1-2,TGTGCCATCAGTGAGTCCAGGGATCCTAACTATGGCTACACCTTC,CAISESRDPNYGYTF
NA,TRBV19,TRBD1,TRBJ1-2,TGTGCCAGTAGTATAAAGGGGGACAGTCCCATCTATGGCTACACCTTC,CASSIKGDSPIYGYTF
NA,TRBV3-1/TRBV3-2,NA,TRBJ2-3,TGTGCCAGCAGCCAAGATCAGATACCCACAGATACGCAGTATTTT,CASSQDQIPTDTQYF
NA,TRBV5-1,NA,TRBJ2-3,TGCGCCAGCAGTGGGCAGGGGCTAACAGATACGCAGTATTTT,CASSGQGLTDTQYF
NA,TRBV7-9,NA,TRBJ1-6,TGTGCCAGCAGCTTTGGGGCCTCACCCCTCCACTTT,CASSFGASPLHF
NA,TRBV27,NA,TRBJ1-5,TGTGCCAGCAGGCCAGTCTCTAGCAATCAGCCCCAACATTTT,CASRPVSSNQPQHF
NA,TRBV28,TRBD1,TRBJ1-4,TGTGCCAGCAGTTGGGGGACAGGGTCTAATGAAAAACTGTTTTTT,CASSWGTGSNEKLFF
NA,TRBV6-5,TRBD1,TRBJ1-1,TGTGCCAGCGACTACAGGGGGAACACTGAAGCTTTCTTT,CASDYRGNTEAFF
NA,TRBV7-2,NA,TRBJ1-1,TGTGCCAGCAGCTCTGGTGGGGGGGCGACTGAAGCTTTCTTT,CASSSGGGATEAFF
NA,TRBV7-9,TRBD1,TRBJ1-2,TGTGCCAGCAGTCGACCAGGAGACAGGGACTATGGCTACACCTTC,CASSRPGDRDYGYTF
NA,TRBV7-2,TRBD1,TRBJ1-4,TGTGCCAGCACCGTAAGGAACAGGGGAAGCGAAAAACTGTTTTTT,CASTVRNRGSEKLFF
NA,TRBV2,NA,TRBJ2-5,TGTGCCAGCAGTGGCCAGCCGGAGGAGACCCAGTACTTC,CASSGQPEETQYF
NA,TRBV5-4,NA,TRBJ2-5,TGTGCCAGCAGCTTGGTGGGACTGCCTGAATACTTC,CASSLVGLPEYF
NA,TRBV6-2/TRBV6-3,NA,TRBJ2-7,TGTGCCAGCAGTCGGGACTACGAGCAGTACTTC,CASSRDYEQYF
NA,TRBV18,NA,TRBJ2-4,TGTGCCAGCTCACCTCCGGGAACCAAAAACATTCAGTACTTC,CASSPPGTKNIQYF
NA,TRBV4-1,TRBD1,TRBJ2-5,TGCGCCAGCAGCTTTCGGGACAGGGAAGAGACCCAGTACTTC,CASSFRDREETQYF
NA,TRBV6-1,TRBD2,TRBJ2-3,TGTGCCAGCAGTGAGGTCGGGAGGAAGGGCACAGATACGCAGTATTTT,CASSEVGRKGTDTQYF
few,TRBV6-5,TRBD1,TRBJ1-6,TGTGCCAGCAGTTTCCTTAGACAGGGAACACCCCTCCACTTT,CASSFLRQGTPLHF
NA,TRBV24-1,TRBD2,TRBJ2-1,TGTGCCACCAGTGATCTAGCGGGACGTTCCTACAATGAGCAGTTCTTC,CATSDLAGRSYNEQFF
NA,TRBV11-2,TRBD2,TRBJ2-1,TGTGCCAGCAGCCCCAGCGGGGGGTTGTTCTTC,CASSPSGGLFF
NA,TRBV7-7,NA,TRBJ2-2,TGTGCCAGCAGCTGGGGGACTTCAAACACCGGGGAGCTGTTTTTT,CASSWGTSNTGELFF
NA,TRBV2,TRBD1,TRBJ2-4,TGTGCCAGCAGTGAGACAGGGGGGATAAACATTCAGTACTTC,CASSETGGINIQYF
NA,TRBV3-1/TRBV3-2,TRBD2,TRBJ2-1,TGTGCCAGCAGTAGGACTAGCGGGGGGGAGTCCTACAATGAGCAGTTCTTC,CASSRTSGGESYNEQFF
NA,TRBV7-9,TRBD1,TRBJ1-2,TGTGCCAGCAGCCCCGTCCCGGGACAGGGGGCTCTTAACTATGGCTACACCTTC,CASSPVPGQGALNYGYTF
NA,TRBV24-1,TRBD2,TRBJ2-3,TGTGCCACCAGTGTCGGGACTAGCGGGAGGTCAGATACGCAGTATTTT,CATSVGTSGRSDTQYF
NA,TRBV19,TRBD1,TRBJ1-2,TGTGCCAGTAGTCCGACAGGGGGCGCGAGAGGCTACACCTTC,CASSPTGGARGYTF